A selection of T cell receptor beta chains follows, all from one sample in a study of T cell repertoires in cytomegalovirus infection. MiXCR, run by TCRdb on the reads, gives a single entry per CDR3 protein. Counted here are 110,000 or so distinct CDR3 sequences, about 33% occurring once; the ten biggest clones make up 41%. These receptors' targets are unknown. The material sequenced was CD8+ T cells from cultured PBMCs, taken from culture after CMV antigen stimulation. These receptors all stem from a human donor in good health (CMV status not recorded). Some clones in this sample may be carry-over from other donors' samples. Each CDR3 is given with its conserved first and last residue. The order of the fields is CDR3 DNA, CDR3 protein, clone size, D gene, J gene, V gene. A D gene is named only where the DNA matches it firmly. The size entry is marked missing in some rows and otherwise reads once, few, many or a size class.

DNA: TGTGCCAGCAGTTTAGGGGGGCGAGTTGTTGAGCAGTTCTTC
CDR3: CASSLGGRVVEQFF
size: .
D: .
J: TRBJ2-1
V: TRBV27

DNA: TGTGCCAGCAGCGATCGGGGACTAGCGGGGGGGCTCCCGCTGAGCACAGATACGCAGTATTTT
CDR3: CASSDRGLAGGLPLSTDTQYF
size: .
D: TRBD2
J: TRBJ2-3
V: TRBV7-9

DNA: TGTGCCAGCAGTTACCGGGGGGAGTCCTATGGCTACACCTTC
CDR3: CASSYRGESYGYTF
size: .
D: .
J: TRBJ1-2
V: TRBV6-2/TRBV6-3

DNA: TGTGCCAGCAGTGATGGGGGGATCACAGATACGCAGTATTTT
CDR3: CASSDGGITDTQYF
size: .
D: .
J: TRBJ2-3
V: TRBV2

DNA: TGTGCCAGCAGTTACTCCTCCGGGACAGGGTACAATCAGCCCCAGCATTTT
CDR3: CASSYSSGTGYNQPQHF
size: .
D: TRBD1
J: TRBJ1-5
V: TRBV6-6

DNA: TGTGCCAGCAGCACAAAGGGGGTCAACGGGGAGCTGTTTTTT
CDR3: CASSTKGVNGELFF
size: .
D: .
J: TRBJ2-2
V: TRBV9

DNA: TGTGCCAGCAGCCCCCTAGGCGGCTACGAGCAGTACTTC
CDR3: CASSPLGGYEQYF
size: .
D: .
J: TRBJ2-7
V: TRBV7-9

DNA: TGTGCCAGCAGCTTACTGCCGGGACAGGGGGCGTATATTACTGAAGCTTTCTTT
CDR3: CASSLLPGQGAYITEAFF
size: few
D: TRBD1
J: TRBJ1-1
V: TRBV7-2

DNA: TGTGCCAGCAGCCTGGGGGCCCGCACCACAGATACGCAGTATTTT
CDR3: CASSLGARTTDTQYF
size: many
D: .
J: TRBJ2-3
V: TRBV7-6

DNA: TGTGCCAGCAGCCCGATTGAGGCCTATTACACCGGGGAGCTGTTTTTT
CDR3: CASSPIEAYYTGELFF
size: many
D: .
J: TRBJ2-2
V: TRBV7-9

DNA: TGTGCCAGCAGCGTAGGTACAGCCTATGGCTACACCTTC
CDR3: CASSVGTAYGYTF
size: .
D: .
J: TRBJ1-2
V: TRBV9

DNA: TGTGCCAGCAGCCACTCACAAACTAGAAGCTCCTACGAGCAGTACTTC
CDR3: CASSHSQTRSSYEQYF
size: many
D: .
J: TRBJ2-7
V: TRBV7-8

DNA: TGTGCCAGCAGCGCTAGAGGATCCGGGGGGCCGCAAGAGACCCAGTACTTC
CDR3: CASSARGSGGPQETQYF
size: .
D: .
J: TRBJ2-5
V: TRBV7-9

DNA: TGTGCCAGCAGTTGGGAGACTACCCCAACCTTACACGAGCAGTTCTTC
CDR3: CASSWETTPTLHEQFF
size: .
D: .
J: TRBJ2-1
V: TRBV6-5

DNA: TGCGCCAGCAGCCAAGAGCCGAACCTCCCCTCTGGAAACACCATATATTTT
CDR3: CASSQEPNLPSGNTIYF
size: .
D: .
J: TRBJ1-3
V: TRBV4-1

DNA: TGTGCCACCAGTGATCCCGGGACTAGCGGGGGGGTCAACACCGGGGAGCTGTTTTTT
CDR3: CATSDPGTSGGVNTGELFF
size: many
D: TRBD2
J: TRBJ2-2
V: TRBV24-1

DNA: TGTGCCATCAGTGACCCGGAAGGGGTCTACGAGCAGTACTTC
CDR3: CAISDPEGVYEQYF
size: many
D: .
J: TRBJ2-7
V: TRBV10-3

DNA: TGTGCCAGCAGCTTAACAGGGGTTACTGAAGCTTTCTTT
CDR3: CASSLTGVTEAFF
size: few
D: TRBD1
J: TRBJ1-1
V: TRBV7-9

DNA: TGTGCCAGCAGCCCCGGACTAGCGGGGGCTACGAGCTCCTACAATGAGCAGTTCTTC
CDR3: CASSPGLAGATSSYNEQFF
size: few
D: TRBD2
J: TRBJ2-1
V: TRBV7-6

DNA: TGTGCCAGCAGCTTAGGGGAAGCTAACTATGGCTACACCTTC
CDR3: CASSLGEANYGYTF
size: .
D: .
J: TRBJ1-2
V: TRBV7-9

DNA: TGTGCCAGCAGGCCACAGGGTAGCGCTGAAGCTTTCTTT
CDR3: CASRPQGSAEAFF
size: .
D: .
J: TRBJ1-1
V: TRBV7-6

DNA: TGTGCCAGCAGCTTACCGCTCGGGGTTGGCTACGAGCAGTACTTC
CDR3: CASSLPLGVGYEQYF
size: few
D: .
J: TRBJ2-7
V: TRBV7-2

DNA: TGTGCCAGTAGACACGGCAGGGCGGATGGCTACACCTTC
CDR3: CASRHGRADGYTF
size: .
D: .
J: TRBJ1-2
V: TRBV19

DNA: TGCGCCAGCAGCCAGTCTCGGGGTCAGCCCCAGCATTTT
CDR3: CASSQSRGQPQHF
size: few
D: .
J: TRBJ1-5
V: TRBV4-1

DNA: TGTGCCAGCAGCCATTGGGATGAGGGATCCTACGAGCAGTACTTC
CDR3: CASSHWDEGSYEQYF
size: many
D: .
J: TRBJ2-7
V: TRBV7-2

DNA: TGTGCCAGCAGCCAAGATCGTAGCAGGGACTACCTTGGCTATGGCTACACCTTC
CDR3: CASSQDRSRDYLGYGYTF
size: many
D: .
J: TRBJ1-2
V: TRBV3-1

DNA: TGTGCCAGCAGCTTAGAAGGACAGGGGGCTTCTGAGCAGTACTTC
CDR3: CASSLEGQGASEQYF
size: .
D: TRBD1
J: TRBJ2-7
V: TRBV11-3

DNA: TGTGCCTCCTCTTCGGACAATACGCAGTATTTT
CDR3: CASSSDNTQYF
size: .
D: .
J: TRBJ2-3
V: TRBV11-2

DNA: TGTGCCAGTAGTCGAGGGGGACTGGGCAATCAGCCCCAGCATTTT
CDR3: CASSRGGLGNQPQHF
size: .
D: .
J: TRBJ1-5
V: TRBV19

DNA: TGTGCTAGTGGGACGTCCCTTATGGGGGACTACACCTTC
CDR3: CASGTSLMGDYTF
size: .
D: .
J: TRBJ1-2
V: TRBV12-5

DNA: TGTACCAGCAGTCCCACTAGCGGGGGAGACTACAATGAGCAGTTCTTC
CDR3: CTSSPTSGGDYNEQFF
size: .
D: TRBD2
J: TRBJ2-1
V: TRBV7-3

DNA: TGTGCCAGCAGTTCGGGGGACCTCGGCCCGAATGAGCAGTTCTTC
CDR3: CASSSGDLGPNEQFF
size: few
D: .
J: TRBJ2-1
V: TRBV28

DNA: TGTGCCAGCAGTGTGAGACTTCCATCCTACGAGCAGTACTTC
CDR3: CASSVRLPSYEQYF
size: .
D: .
J: TRBJ2-7
V: TRBV2

DNA: TGCGCCAGCAGCTTGGCAGTCGGGACAGCCGATCTCATGAACACTGAAGCTTTCTTT
CDR3: CASSLAVGTADLMNTEAFF
size: .
D: TRBD1
J: TRBJ1-1
V: TRBV5-1

DNA: TGTGCCAGCAGTTGGGTGGACAGGAACACTGAAGCTTTCTTT
CDR3: CASSWVDRNTEAFF
size: .
D: .
J: TRBJ1-1
V: TRBV6-2/TRBV6-3

DNA: TGTGCCAGCAGTTTTAGTGTCCACTACGAGCAGTACTTC
CDR3: CASSFSVHYEQYF
size: .
D: .
J: TRBJ2-7
V: TRBV6-5

DNA: TGTGCCAGCAGCTTCTCGTCTGGCTATGCAACTAATGAAAAACTGTTTTTT
CDR3: CASSFSSGYATNEKLFF
size: .
D: .
J: TRBJ1-4
V: TRBV5-6

DNA: TGTGCCAGCAGCCGTCCGGGACAGGGTAATCAGCAGTTCTTC
CDR3: CASSRPGQGNQQFF
size: many
D: TRBD1
J: TRBJ2-1
V: TRBV7-2